The T cell receptor (beta chain) described here comes from a study of Ad26.COV2.S vaccination and SARS-CoV-2 variants. The treatment was: about 20 received Ad26.COV2.S at low or high dose, single or two shots; 5 received placebo; per-sample allocation not given. Each sample was drawn 63 days after the first injection (of vaccine or placebo). In Boston, an adult donor aged 18-55 years took part. Repertoires were generated with immunoSEQ multiplex PCR, while TCRdb's copy carries only in-frame clones and drops some. The table lists more than 250,000 clones, about 90% of them singletons. The receptor was isolated from a person between 18 and 65 years old who received the Ad26.COV2.S COVID-19 vaccine or a placebo. Source: peripheral blood, taken in a trial of Ad26.COV2.S vaccine versus placebo.

In DNA form, the CDR3 reads TGCGCCAGCAGCTTGGACGGGGCAAGGGGTAATTCACCCCTCCACTTT. This sequence encodes CASSLDGARGNSPLHF. This rearrangement joins TRBV5-1 to TRBJ1-6; TRBD1 is a possible D gene (5 bases). Germline V lookup: CDR1 SGHRS, CDR2 YFSETQ. The CDR3 extends over 16 amino acids. Trimming removed 0 bases from V and 6 bases from J, with 13 bases in between.